The clone carrying this TCR beta chain was picked up a small number of times. Its antigen remains unidentified. This CDR3 region has 16 residues. The V gene lost 3 bases and the J gene lost 5 bases, with 17 bases spanning the gap. TCRdb reprocessed the reads via MiXCR and lists one record per CDR3 protein. The sample lists 700,000 to 900,000 distinct CDR3 sequences, 25% to 35% occurring once. The sample is drawn from a study of T cell repertoires in cytomegalovirus infection. Study-wide findings and caveats: Clonotypes of TCR beta that were HLA-C-restricted and CMV-specific dominated the ex vivo response.

This chain joins TRBV12-3 or TRBV12-4 and TRBJ1-5; D not resolved. The receptor's source is a human donor in good health (CMV status not recorded). Some clones in this sample may be carry-over from other donors' samples. The specimen was cultured CD8+ T cells from PBMCs, collected from culture after CMV antigen stimulation. This CDR3 is CASSFTVSRFDQPQHF. The CDR3 region has the DNA TGTGCCAGCAGTTTTACTGTTTCCCGATTCGATCAGCCCCAGCATTTT.